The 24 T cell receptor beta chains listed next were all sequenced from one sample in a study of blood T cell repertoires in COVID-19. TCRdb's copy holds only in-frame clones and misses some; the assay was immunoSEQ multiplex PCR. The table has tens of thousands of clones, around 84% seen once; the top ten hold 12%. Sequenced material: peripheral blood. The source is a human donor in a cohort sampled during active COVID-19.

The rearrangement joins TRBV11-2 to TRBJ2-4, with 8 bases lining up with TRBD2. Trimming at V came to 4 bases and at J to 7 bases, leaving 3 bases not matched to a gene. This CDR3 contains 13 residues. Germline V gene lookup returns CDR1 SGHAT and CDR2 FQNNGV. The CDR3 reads CASSYGLANIQYF. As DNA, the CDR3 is TGTGCCAGCAGCTACGGACTAGCTAACATTCAGTACTTC. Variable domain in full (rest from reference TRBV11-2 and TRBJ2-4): EAGVAQSPRYKIIEKRQSVAFWCNPISGHATLYWYQQILGQGPKLLIQFQNNGVVDDSQLPKDRFSAERLKGVDSTLKIQPAKLEDSAVYLCASSYGLANIQYFGAGTRLSVL.

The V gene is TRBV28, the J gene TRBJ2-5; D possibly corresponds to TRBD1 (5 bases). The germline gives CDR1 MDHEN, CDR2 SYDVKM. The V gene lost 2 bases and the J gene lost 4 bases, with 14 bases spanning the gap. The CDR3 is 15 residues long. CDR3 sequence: CASSLETASGETQYF. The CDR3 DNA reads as TGTGCCAGCAGTTTAGAGACAGCCTCCGGAGAGACCCAGTACTTC.

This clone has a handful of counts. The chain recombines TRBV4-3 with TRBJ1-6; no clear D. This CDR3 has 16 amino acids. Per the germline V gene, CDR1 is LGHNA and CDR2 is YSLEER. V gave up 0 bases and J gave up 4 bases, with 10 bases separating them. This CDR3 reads CASSQDSSHYNSPLHF. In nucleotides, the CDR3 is TGCGCCAGCAGCCAAGATAGCAGCCATTATAATTCACCCCTCCACTTT.

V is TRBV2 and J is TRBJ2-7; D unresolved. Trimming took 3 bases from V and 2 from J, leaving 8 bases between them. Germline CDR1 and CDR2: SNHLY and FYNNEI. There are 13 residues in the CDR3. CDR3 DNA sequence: TGTGCCAGCAGTGACCACTACACCTACGAGCAGTACTTC. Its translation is CASSDHYTYEQYF. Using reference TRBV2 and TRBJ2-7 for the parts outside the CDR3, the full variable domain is EPEVTQTPSHQVTQMGQEVILRCVPISNHLYFYWYRQILGQKVEFLVSFYNNEISEKSEIFDDQFSVERPDGSNFTLKIRSTKLEDSAMYFCASSDHYTYEQYFGPGTRLTVT.

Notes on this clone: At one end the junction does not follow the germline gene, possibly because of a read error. CDR3 loop: CASSTIDRGTSF. The DNA of the CDR3 is TGTGCCAGCAGTACGATTGACAGGGGGACGTCCTTC. The rearrangement links TRBV6-6 to TRBJ1-2; the match to TRBD1 covers 9 bases. This CDR3 is 12 amino acids long. The V gene's germline CDR1 is MNHNY and CDR2 SVGAGI (reference sequence).

CDR3 in amino acids: CASTRVGAPGDTEAFF. DNA of the CDR3: TGTGCCAGTACCCGGGTCGGCGCTCCGGGAGACACTGAAGCTTTCTTT. The gene calls are TRBV19 and TRBJ1-1, with D uncertain. The V end was cut by 7 bases, the J end by 3 bases, with 21 bases between. From germline, CDR1 is LNHDA and CDR2 SQIVND (reference sequence). CDR3 length: 16 amino acids. Using reference TRBV19 and TRBJ1-1 for the parts outside the CDR3, the full variable domain is DGGITQSPKYLFRKEGQNVTLSCEQNLNHDAMYWYRQDPGQGLRLIYYSQIVNDFQKGDIAEGYSVSREKKESFPLTVTSAQKNPTAFYLCASTRVGAPGDTEAFFGQGTRLTVV.

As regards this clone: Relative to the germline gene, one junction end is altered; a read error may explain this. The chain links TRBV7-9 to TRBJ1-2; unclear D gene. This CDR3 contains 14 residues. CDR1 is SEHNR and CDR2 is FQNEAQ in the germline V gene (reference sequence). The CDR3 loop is CASNLRLISRGYTF. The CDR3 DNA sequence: TGTGCCAGCAACTTAAGACTAATAAGTCGTGGCTACACCTTC. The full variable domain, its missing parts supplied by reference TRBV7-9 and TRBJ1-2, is DTGVSQNPRHKITKRGQNVTFRCDPISEHNRLYWYRQTLGQGPEFLTYFQNEAQLEKSRLLSDRFSAERPKGSFSTLEIQRTEQGDSAMYLCASNLRLISRGYTFGSGTRLTVV.

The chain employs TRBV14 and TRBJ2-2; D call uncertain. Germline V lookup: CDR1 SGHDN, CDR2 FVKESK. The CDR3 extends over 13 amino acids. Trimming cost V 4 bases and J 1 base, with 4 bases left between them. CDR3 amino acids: CASSLLNTGELFF. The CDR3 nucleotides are TGTGCCAGCAGCCTCCTGAACACCGGGGAGCTGTTTTTT.

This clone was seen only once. The CDR3 reads CASSARGRLSYEQYF. Written as DNA, the CDR3 is TGTGCCAGTAGTGCCAGGGGAAGACTCTCCTACGAGCAGTACTTC. The chain carries TRBV19 and TRBJ2-7; TRBD1 is a possible D gene (6 bases). Germline V gives CDR1 LNHDA, CDR2 SQIVND (reference sequence). The length of the CDR3 is 15 residues. With 5 bases removed from V and 0 bases from J, the gap between germline ends came to 14 bases. The full variable domain, with the rest looked up from reference TRBV19 and TRBJ2-7, is DGGITQSPKYLFRKEGQNVTLSCEQNLNHDAMYWYRQDPGQGLRLIYYSQIVNDFQKGDIAEGYSVSREKKESFPLTVTSAQKNPTAFYLCASSARGRLSYEQYFGPGTRLTVT.

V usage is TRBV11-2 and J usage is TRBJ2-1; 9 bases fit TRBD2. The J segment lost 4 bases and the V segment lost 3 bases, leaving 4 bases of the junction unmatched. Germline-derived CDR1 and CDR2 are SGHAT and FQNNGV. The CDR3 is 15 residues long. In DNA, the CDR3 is TGTGCCAGCAGCTTCGGGGCGGGAGGGTACAATGAGCAGTTCTTC. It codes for CASSFGAGGYNEQFF.

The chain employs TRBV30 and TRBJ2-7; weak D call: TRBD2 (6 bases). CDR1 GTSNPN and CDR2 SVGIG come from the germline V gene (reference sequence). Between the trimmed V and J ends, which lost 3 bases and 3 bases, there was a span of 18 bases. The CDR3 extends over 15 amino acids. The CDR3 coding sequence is TGTGCCTGGAGGGGTTTGCCAGGGAGGCACTACGAGCAGTACTTC. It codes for CAWRGLPGRHYEQYF.

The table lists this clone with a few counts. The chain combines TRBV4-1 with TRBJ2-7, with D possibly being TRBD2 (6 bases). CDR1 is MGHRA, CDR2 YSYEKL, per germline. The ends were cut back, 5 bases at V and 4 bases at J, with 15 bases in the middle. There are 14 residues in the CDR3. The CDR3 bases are TGCGCCAGCAGCTCCCTAGCGACTGCTTACGAGCAGTACTTC. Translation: CASSSLATAYEQYF.

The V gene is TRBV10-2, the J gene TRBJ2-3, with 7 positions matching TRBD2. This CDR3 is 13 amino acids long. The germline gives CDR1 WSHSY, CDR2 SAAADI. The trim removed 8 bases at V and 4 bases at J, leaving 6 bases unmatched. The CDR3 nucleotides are TGCGCCAGCGGGGAGGGAGGAGCAGATACGCAGTATTTT. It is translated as CASGEGGADTQYF.

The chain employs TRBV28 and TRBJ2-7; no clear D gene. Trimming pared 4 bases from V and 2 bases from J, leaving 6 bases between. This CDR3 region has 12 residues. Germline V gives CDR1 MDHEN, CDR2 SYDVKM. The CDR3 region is CASSSPAYEQYF. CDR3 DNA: TGTGCCAGCAGTTCCCCCGCCTACGAGCAGTACTTC.

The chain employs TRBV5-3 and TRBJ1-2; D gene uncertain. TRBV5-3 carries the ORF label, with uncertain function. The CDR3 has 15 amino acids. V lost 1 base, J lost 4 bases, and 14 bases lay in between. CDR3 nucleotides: TGTGCCAGAAGCTTGACTGGTAACCGCTCCTATGGCTACACCTTC. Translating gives CARSLTGNRSYGYTF.

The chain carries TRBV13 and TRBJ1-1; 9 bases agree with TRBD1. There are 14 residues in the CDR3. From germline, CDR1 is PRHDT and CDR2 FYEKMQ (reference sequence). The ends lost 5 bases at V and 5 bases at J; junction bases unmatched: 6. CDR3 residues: CASSPQGARTEAFF. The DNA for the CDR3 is TGTGCCAGCAGCCCACAGGGGGCGAGGACTGAAGCTTTCTTT.

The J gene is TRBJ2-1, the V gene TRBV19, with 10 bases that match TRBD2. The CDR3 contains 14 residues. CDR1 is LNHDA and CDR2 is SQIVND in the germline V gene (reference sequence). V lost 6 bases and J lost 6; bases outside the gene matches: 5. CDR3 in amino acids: CASRVASGSNEQFF. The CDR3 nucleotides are TGTGCCAGTAGAGTGGCTAGCGGGAGCAATGAGCAGTTCTTC.

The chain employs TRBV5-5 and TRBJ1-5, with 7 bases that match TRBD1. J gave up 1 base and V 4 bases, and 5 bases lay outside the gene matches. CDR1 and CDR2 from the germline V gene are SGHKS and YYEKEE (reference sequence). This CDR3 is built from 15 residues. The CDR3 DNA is TGTGCCAGCAGCACCGACAGGGCCAGCAATCAGCCCCAGCATTTT. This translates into CASSTDRASNQPQHF.

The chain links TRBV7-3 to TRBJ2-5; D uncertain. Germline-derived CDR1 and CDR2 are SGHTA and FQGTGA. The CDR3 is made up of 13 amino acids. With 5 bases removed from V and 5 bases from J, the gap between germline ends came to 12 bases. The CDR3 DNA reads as TGTGCCAGCAGCCCAGGTCTAAAGGAGACCCAGTACTTC. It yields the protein CASSPGLKETQYF.

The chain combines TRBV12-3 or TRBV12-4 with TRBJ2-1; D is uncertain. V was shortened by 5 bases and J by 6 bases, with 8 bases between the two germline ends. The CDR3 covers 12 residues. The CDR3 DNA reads TGTGCCAGCAGTCCGGAGTCCAATGAGCAGTTCTTC. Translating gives CASSPESNEQFF.

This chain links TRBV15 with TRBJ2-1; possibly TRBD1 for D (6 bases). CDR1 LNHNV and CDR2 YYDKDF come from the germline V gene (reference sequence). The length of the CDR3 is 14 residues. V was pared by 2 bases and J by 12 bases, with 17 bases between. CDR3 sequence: CATSRPSDSSWQFF. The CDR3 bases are TGTGCCACCAGCAGACCATCGGACAGTTCGTGGCAGTTCTTC.

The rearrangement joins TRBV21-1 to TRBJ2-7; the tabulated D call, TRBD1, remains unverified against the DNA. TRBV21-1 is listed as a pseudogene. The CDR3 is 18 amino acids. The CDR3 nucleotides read TGTGCCAGCAGCAAAGGACCACCGGACCGGGACAGGGGCTACGAGCAGTACTTC. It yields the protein CASSKGPPDRDRGYEQYF.

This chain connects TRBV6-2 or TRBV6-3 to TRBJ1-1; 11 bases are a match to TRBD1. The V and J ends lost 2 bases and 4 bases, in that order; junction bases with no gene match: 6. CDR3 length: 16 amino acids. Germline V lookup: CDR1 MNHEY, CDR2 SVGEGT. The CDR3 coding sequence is TGTGCCAGCAGTTACCGGACAGGGGGCATAGGCACTGAAGCTTTCTTT. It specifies CASSYRTGGIGTEAFF.

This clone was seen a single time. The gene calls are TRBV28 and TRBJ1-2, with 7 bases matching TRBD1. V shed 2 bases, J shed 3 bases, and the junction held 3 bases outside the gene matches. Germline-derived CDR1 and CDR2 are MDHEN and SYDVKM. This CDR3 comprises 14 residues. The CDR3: CASSLIGTDYGYTF. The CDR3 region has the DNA TGTGCCAGCAGTTTAATTGGGACAGACTATGGCTACACCTTC.